Following are 18 T cell receptor beta chains from one sample sequenced in a study of early T cells in non-severe SARS-CoV-2 infection. MiXCR was run by TCRdb on the 5' RACE reads, yielding one entry per CDR3 protein. The table lists tens of thousands of distinct CDR3 sequences, less than 15% of them singletons, with 4% to 5% in the top ten. The specimen sequenced was whole blood. These receptors were collected from an adult who was a healthcare worker with PCR-confirmed SARS-CoV-2 infection or an uninfected control (not recorded which).

This clonotype was seen many times. The CDR3 here is CASSTSGDGEQYF. CDR3 sequence (DNA): TGTGCCAGCAGTACCTCAGGGGATGGGGAGCAGTACTTC. The gene calls are TRBV6-2 or TRBV6-3 and TRBJ2-7; D might be TRBD1 (6 bases). The V end lost 5 bases, the J end lost 7 bases, and 15 bases lay between the germline ends. This CDR3 is built from 13 residues. The germline V gene encodes CDR1 MNHEY and CDR2 SVGEGT.

In its sample, this clonotype was seen a few times. The rearrangement links TRBV7-3 to TRBJ2-2, with D uncertain. V was clipped by 3 bases and J by 1 base, with 3 bases between them. Germline CDR1 is SGHTA and CDR2 is FQGTGA. This CDR3 comprises 13 residues. DNA of the CDR3: TGTGCCAGCAGCTTCGGGAACACCGGGGAGCTGTTTTTT. Its translation: CASSFGNTGELFF.

This clonotype has just a few counts. The gene calls are TRBV9 and TRBJ2-2; D is undetermined. Germline-derived CDR1 and CDR2 are SGDLS and YYNGEE. The germline V and J ends were trimmed by 5 bases and 2 bases, with 10 bases remaining between them. The CDR3 is made up of 14 amino acids. This CDR3 is CASRDGSNTGELFF. The CDR3 bases are TGTGCCAGCAGGGATGGCAGTAACACCGGGGAGCTGTTTTTT. The full variable domain, with the rest looked up from reference TRBV9 and TRBJ2-2, is DSGVTQTPKHLITATGQRVTLRCSPRSGDLSVYWYQQSLDQGLQFLIQYYNGEERAKGNILERFSAQQFPDLHSELNLSSLELGDSALYFCASRDGSNTGELFFGEGSRLTVL.

This clonotype was observed a few times. This chain joins TRBV18 and TRBJ2-7; the D gene is possibly TRBD2 (6 bases). Trimming stripped 0 bases from V and 1 base from J, with 7 bases between. This CDR3 contains 14 residues. From germline, CDR1 is KGHSH and CDR2 LQKENI. Here the CDR3 reads CASSPPRESYEQYF. CDR3 in DNA: TGTGCCAGCTCACCACCGCGGGAATCCTACGAGCAGTACTTC.

V gene TRBV2 combines with J gene TRBJ2-3; D remains unclear. Between the trimmed V and J ends, which lost 3 bases and 0 bases, there was a span of 7 bases. Germline V gene lookup returns CDR1 SNHLY and CDR2 FYNNEI. CDR3 length: 14 residues. The CDR3, as DNA: TGTGCCAGCAGTGATGAGTCTAGCACAGATACGCAGTATTTT. This encodes CASSDESSTDTQYF.

This clonotype was counted only a few times. In DNA, the CDR3 is TGTGCCAGCAGCCCGTCTAACACCGGGGAGCTGTTTTTT. This gives the protein CASSPSNTGELFF. The V call is TRBV11-2, the J call TRBJ2-2, with D uncertain. Germline CDR1 and CDR2: SGHAT and FQNNGV. The V end was cut by 5 bases, the J end by 2 bases, with 6 bases between. This CDR3 region has 13 residues. Based on the CDR3 plus reference TRBV11-2 and TRBJ2-2, the full variable domain is EAGVAQSPRYKIIEKRQSVAFWCNPISGHATLYWYQQILGQGPKLLIQFQNNGVVDDSQLPKDRFSAERLKGVDSTLKIQPAKLEDSAVYLCASSPSNTGELFFGEGSRLTVL.

This clonotype was recorded many times. V gene TRBV2 combines with J gene TRBJ2-7; 11 bases fit TRBD1. V was pared by 10 bases and J by 5 bases, with 10 bases of the junction left unmatched. This CDR3 spans 14 amino acids. Germline values: CDR1 SNHLY, CDR2 FYNNEI. The CDR3 DNA is TGTGCCACCTCCCCGGACAGGGGGCGAGACGAGCAGTACTTC. This encodes CATSPDRGRDEQYF. Based on the CDR3 plus reference TRBV2 and TRBJ2-7, the full variable domain is EPEVTQTPSHQVTQMGQEVILRCVPISNHLYFYWYRQILGQKVEFLVSFYNNEISEKSEIFDDQFSVERPDGSNFTLKIRSTKLEDSAMYFCATSPDRGRDEQYFGPGTRLTVT.

V and J are TRBV5-1 and TRBJ2-2; D possibly corresponds to TRBD2 (6 bases). The CDR3 length is 17 residues. The germline V gene has CDR1 SGHRS and CDR2 YFSETQ. Trimming pared 2 bases from V and 2 bases from J, leaving 16 bases between. The CDR3 protein is CASSLRGGTANTGELFF. The CDR3 DNA follows: TGCGCCAGCAGCTTAAGGGGCGGGACCGCAAACACCGGGGAGCTGTTTTTT.

V is TRBV4-2 and J is TRBJ2-3; TRBD2 matches at 9 bases. J was trimmed by 1 base and V by 0 bases; bases with no gene match: 2. The CDR3 contains 16 residues. The germline V gene encodes CDR1 LGHNA and CDR2 YNFKEQ. This chain's CDR3 is CASSQEASGGTDTQYF. CDR3 coding DNA: TGTGCCAGCAGCCAAGAGGCTAGCGGGGGCACAGATACGCAGTATTTT.

The chain uses TRBV12-5 and TRBJ1-1; weak D call: TRBD1 (6 bases). This CDR3 has 14 residues. The germline gives CDR1 LGHNT, CDR2 FRNRAP. V was clipped by 0 bases and J by 5 bases, with 10 bases between them. The CDR3 nucleotides read TGTGCTAGTGGTTTGGTCCCAGGGGAAACTGAAGCTTTCTTT. It is translated as CASGLVPGETEAFF.

This clonotype was observed at least ten times. The rearrangement links TRBV20-1 to TRBJ1-2, with TRBD1 matching over 11 bases. The CDR3 is 15 residues long. Germline CDR1 and CDR2: DFQATT and SNEGSKA (reference sequence). Trimming took 6 bases from V and 6 from J; bases not matched to a gene: 12. CDR3: CSATGTGGPRDGYTF. CDR3 nucleotides: TGCAGTGCAACCGGGACAGGGGGACCCCGGGATGGCTACACCTTC.

This clonotype occurred a few times. V gene TRBV7-2 combines with J gene TRBJ1-1; a possible D gene is TRBD1 (5 bases). Trimming took off 4 bases at V and 4 bases at J, with 10 bases between the two ends. The length of the CDR3 is 13 residues. Germline V lookup: CDR1 SGHTA, CDR2 FQGNSA. CDR3 sequence: CASSSGHLTEAFF. The DNA of the CDR3 is TGTGCCAGCAGCTCCGGACACCTCACTGAAGCTTTCTTT.

This chain connects TRBV7-6 to TRBJ2-7, with D uncertain. In germline, CDR1 is SGHVS, CDR2 FNYEAQ. Trimming pared 2 bases from V and 1 base from J, leaving 12 bases between. The CDR3 runs 15 residues. This chain's CDR3 is CASSLFGHPSYEQYF. DNA for the CDR3: TGTGCCAGCAGCTTATTTGGTCACCCTTCCTACGAGCAGTACTTC. Drawing the rest from reference TRBV7-6 and TRBJ2-7, the complete variable domain is GAGVSQSPRYKVTKRGQDVALRCDPISGHVSLYWYRQALGQGPEFLTYFNYEAQQDKSGLPNDRFSAERPEGSISTLTIQRTEQRDSAMYRCASSLFGHPSYEQYFGPGTRLTVT.

This clonotype was detected only a few times. The chain recombines TRBV2 with TRBJ2-3; D uncertain. Between the trimmed V and J ends, which lost 7 bases and 2 bases, there was a span of 7 bases. Germline loops: CDR1 SNHLY, CDR2 FYNNEI. CDR3 length equals 12 residues. The CDR3 loop is CASIPNTDTQYF. The DNA of the CDR3 is TGTGCCAGCATCCCAAACACAGATACGCAGTATTTT.

The V and J genes are TRBV4-3 and TRBJ2-1, with TRBD2 matching over 10 bases. The germline CDR1 and CDR2 sequences are LGHNA and YSLEER. The trim removed 1 base at V and 5 bases at J, leaving 14 bases unmatched. The CDR3 loop spans 19 amino acids. For the CDR3, the DNA is TGCGCCAGCAGCCAAGTTACAGCGGGGGGGGATCCAAAACACAATGAGCAGTTCTTC. Protein: CASSQVTAGGDPKHNEQFF.

The chain combines TRBV19 with TRBJ2-1; unclear D gene. Germline-derived CDR1 and CDR2 are LNHDA and SQIVND (reference sequence). This CDR3 is 15 amino acids long. Trimming cost V 3 bases and J 3 bases, with 12 bases left between them. CDR3 coding DNA: TGTGCCAGTAGTATGATGCAGCCGATCTACAATGAGCAGTTCTTC. Its protein product is CASSMMQPIYNEQFF.

The genes are TRBV19 and TRBJ2-4; 11 positions match TRBD1. The CDR3 is made up of 16 amino acids. The V gene end was trimmed by 2 bases and the J gene end by 9 bases; junction bases not matched to a gene: 9. Germline loops: CDR1 LNHDA, CDR2 SQIVND (reference sequence). The CDR3 region is CASSIPGQGVWGIQYF. The CDR3, as DNA: TGTGCCAGTAGTATACCGGGACAGGGGGTCTGGGGCATTCAGTACTTC.

This clonotype has just a few counts. This chain links TRBV6-5 with TRBJ1-2; 12 bases are shared with TRBD1. This CDR3 is built from 15 residues. The germline gives CDR1 MNHEY, CDR2 SVGAGI. V lost 2 bases and J lost 8; bases outside the gene matches: 6. The CDR3 sequence: CASSYQGQGAGGYTF. CDR3 nucleotide sequence: TGTGCCAGCAGTTACCAGGGACAGGGGGCAGGAGGCTACACCTTC.